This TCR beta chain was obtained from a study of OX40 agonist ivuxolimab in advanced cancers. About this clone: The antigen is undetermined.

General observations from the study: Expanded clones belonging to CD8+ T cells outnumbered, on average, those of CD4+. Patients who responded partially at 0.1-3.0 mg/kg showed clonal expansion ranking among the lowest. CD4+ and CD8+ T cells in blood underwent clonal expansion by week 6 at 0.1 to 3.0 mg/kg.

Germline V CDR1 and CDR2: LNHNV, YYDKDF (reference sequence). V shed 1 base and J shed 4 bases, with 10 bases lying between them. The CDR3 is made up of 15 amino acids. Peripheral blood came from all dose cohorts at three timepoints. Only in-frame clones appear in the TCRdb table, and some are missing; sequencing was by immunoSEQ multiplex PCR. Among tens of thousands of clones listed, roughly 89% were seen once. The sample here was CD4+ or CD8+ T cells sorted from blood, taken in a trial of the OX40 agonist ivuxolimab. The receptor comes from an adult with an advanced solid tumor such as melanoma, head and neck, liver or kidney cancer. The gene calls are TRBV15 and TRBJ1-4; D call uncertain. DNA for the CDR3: TGTGCCACCAGCAGAGCGTTCGGGGATAATGAAAAACTGTTTTTT. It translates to CATSRAFGDNEKLFF. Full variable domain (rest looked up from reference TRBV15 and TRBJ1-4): DAMVIQNPRYQVTQFGKPVTLSCSQTLNHNVMYWYQQKSSQAPKLLFHYYDKDFNNEADTPDNFQSRRPNTSFCFLDIRSPGLGDTAMYLCATSRAFGDNEKLFFGSGTQLSVL.